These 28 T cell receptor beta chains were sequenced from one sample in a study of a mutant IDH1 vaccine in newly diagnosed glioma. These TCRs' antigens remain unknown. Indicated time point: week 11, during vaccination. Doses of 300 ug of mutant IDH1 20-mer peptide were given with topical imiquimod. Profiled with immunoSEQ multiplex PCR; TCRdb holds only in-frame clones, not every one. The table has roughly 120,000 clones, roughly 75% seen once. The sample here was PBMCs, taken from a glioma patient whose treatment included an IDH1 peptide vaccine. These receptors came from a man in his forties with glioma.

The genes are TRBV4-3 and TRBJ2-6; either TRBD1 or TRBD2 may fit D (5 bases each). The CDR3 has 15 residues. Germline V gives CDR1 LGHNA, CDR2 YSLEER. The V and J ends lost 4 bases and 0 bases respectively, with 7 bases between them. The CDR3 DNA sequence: TGCGCCAGCAGCCCGAGGGGCTCTGGGGCCAACGTCCTGACTTTC. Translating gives CASSPRGSGANVLTF.

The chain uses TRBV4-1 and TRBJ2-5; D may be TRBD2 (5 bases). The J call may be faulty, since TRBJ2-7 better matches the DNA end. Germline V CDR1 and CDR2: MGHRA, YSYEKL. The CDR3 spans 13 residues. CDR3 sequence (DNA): TGCGCCAGCAGCCTCCCGGGAACCTACGAGCAGTACTTC. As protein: CASSLPGTYEQYF.

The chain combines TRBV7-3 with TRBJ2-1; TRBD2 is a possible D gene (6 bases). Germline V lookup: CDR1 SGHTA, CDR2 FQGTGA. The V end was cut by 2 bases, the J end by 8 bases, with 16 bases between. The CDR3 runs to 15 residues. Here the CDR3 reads CASSLGSGELDEQFF. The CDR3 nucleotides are TGTGCCAGCAGCTTAGGGTCGGGAGAGTTGGATGAGCAGTTCTTC.

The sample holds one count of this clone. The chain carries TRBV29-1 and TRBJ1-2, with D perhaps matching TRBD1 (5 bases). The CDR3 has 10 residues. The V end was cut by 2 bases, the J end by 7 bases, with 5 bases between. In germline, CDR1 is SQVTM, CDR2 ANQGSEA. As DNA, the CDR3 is TGCAGCGTTGAACAGGGTGGCTACACCTTC. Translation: CSVEQGGYTF.

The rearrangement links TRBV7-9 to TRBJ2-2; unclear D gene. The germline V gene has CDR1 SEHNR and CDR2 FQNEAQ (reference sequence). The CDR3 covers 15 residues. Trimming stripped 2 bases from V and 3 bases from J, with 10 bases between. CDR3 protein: CASSLMVEYTGELFF. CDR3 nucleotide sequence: TGTGCCAGCAGCTTAATGGTGGAGTACACCGGGGAGCTGTTTTTT.

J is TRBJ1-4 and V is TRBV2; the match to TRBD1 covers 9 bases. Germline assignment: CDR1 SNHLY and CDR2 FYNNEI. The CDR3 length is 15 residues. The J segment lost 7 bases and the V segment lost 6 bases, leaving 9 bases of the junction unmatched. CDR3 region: CASSSEGTGREKLFF. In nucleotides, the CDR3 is TGTGCCAGCAGCTCGGAAGGGACAGGGCGTGAAAAACTGTTTTTT.

The CDR3 is CASSLKPATGEDTQYF. The CDR3 DNA sequence: TGTGCCAGCAGCTTAAAACCCGCGACAGGGGAAGATACGCAGTATTTT. This chain connects TRBV11-2 to TRBJ2-3; 8 bases line up with TRBD1. Germline loops: CDR1 SGHAT, CDR2 FQNNGV. J was trimmed by 5 bases and V by 2 bases; bases with no gene match: 9. CDR3 length: 16 amino acids.

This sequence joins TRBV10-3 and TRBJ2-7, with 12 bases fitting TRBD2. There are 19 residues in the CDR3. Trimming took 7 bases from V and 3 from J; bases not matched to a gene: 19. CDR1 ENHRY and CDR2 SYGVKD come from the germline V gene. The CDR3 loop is CAIKPSGGENSQGGYEQYF. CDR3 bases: TGTGCCATCAAGCCTAGCGGGGGGGAAAATTCCCAGGGTGGCTACGAGCAGTACTTC.

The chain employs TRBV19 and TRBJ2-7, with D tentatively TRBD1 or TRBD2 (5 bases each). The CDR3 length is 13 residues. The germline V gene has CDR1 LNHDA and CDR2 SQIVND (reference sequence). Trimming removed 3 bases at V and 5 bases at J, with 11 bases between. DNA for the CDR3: TGTGCCAGTAGTATCGGGACCGGGGACGAGCAGTACTTC. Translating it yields CASSIGTGDEQYF. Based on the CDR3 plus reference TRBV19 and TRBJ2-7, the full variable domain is DGGITQSPKYLFRKEGQNVTLSCEQNLNHDAMYWYRQDPGQGLRLIYYSQIVNDFQKGDIAEGYSVSREKKESFPLTVTSAQKNPTAFYLCASSIGTGDEQYFGPGTRLTVT.

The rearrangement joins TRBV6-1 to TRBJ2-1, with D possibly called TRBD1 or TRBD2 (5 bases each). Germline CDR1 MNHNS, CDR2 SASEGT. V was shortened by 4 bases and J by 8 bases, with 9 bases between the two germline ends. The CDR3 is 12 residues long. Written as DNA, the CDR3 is TGTGCCAGCAGTGTCGAGGGGTATGAGCAGTTCTTC. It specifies CASSVEGYEQFF.

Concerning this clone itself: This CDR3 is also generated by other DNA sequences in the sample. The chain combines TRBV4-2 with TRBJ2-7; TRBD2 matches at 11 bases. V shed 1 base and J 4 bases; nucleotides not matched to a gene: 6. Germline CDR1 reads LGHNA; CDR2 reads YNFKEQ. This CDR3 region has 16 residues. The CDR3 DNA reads TGTGCCAGCAGCCAAGTGGTAGCGGGAGGGAATTACGAGCAGTACTTC. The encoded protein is CASSQVVAGGNYEQYF.

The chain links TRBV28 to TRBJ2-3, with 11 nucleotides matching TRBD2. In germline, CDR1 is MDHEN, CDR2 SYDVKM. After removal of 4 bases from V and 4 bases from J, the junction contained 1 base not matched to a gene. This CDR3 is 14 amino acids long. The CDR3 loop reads CASSSLAGADTQYF. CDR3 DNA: TGTGCCAGCAGTTCACTAGCGGGAGCAGATACGCAGTATTTT.

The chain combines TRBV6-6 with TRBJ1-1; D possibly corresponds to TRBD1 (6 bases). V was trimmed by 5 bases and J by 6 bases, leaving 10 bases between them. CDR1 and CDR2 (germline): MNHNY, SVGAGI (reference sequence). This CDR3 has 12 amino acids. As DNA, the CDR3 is TGTGCCAGCAGTCACAGGGCGGCTGAAGCTTTCTTT. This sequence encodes CASSHRAAEAFF.

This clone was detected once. CDR3 in DNA: TGTGCCAGCTCACCTGGATCGAGGGTTCGCAATCAGCCCCAGCATTTT. It encodes CASSPGSRVRNQPQHF. This chain joins TRBV18 and TRBJ1-5; D uncertain. The CDR3 covers 16 residues. V lost 3 bases and J lost 2, with 14 bases in between. Germline V gene data show CDR1 as KGHSH and CDR2 as LQKENI.

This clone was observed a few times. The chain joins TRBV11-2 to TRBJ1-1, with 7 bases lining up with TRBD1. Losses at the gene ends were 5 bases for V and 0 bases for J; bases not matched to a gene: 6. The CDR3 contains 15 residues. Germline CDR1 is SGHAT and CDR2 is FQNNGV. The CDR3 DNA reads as TGTGCCAGCAGCCAGACAGGGATACTGAACACTGAAGCTTTCTTT. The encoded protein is CASSQTGILNTEAFF.

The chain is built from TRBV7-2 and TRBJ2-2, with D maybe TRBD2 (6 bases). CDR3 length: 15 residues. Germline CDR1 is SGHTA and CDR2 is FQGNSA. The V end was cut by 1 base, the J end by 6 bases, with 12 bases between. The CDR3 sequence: CASSLVGLPPGELFF. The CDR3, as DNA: TGTGCCAGCAGCTTAGTGGGACTCCCCCCCGGGGAGCTGTTTTTT.

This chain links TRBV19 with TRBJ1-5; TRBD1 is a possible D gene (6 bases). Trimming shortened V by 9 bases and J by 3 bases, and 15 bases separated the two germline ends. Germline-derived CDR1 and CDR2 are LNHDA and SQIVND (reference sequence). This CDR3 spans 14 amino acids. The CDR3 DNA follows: TGTGCCAGCTGTTTTACAGGGCCCAATCAGCCCCAGCATTTT. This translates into CASCFTGPNQPQHF.

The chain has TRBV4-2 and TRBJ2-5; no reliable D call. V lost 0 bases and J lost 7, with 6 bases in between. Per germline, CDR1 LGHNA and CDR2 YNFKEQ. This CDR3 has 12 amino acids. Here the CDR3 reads CASSQDPVTQYF. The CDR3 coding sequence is TGTGCCAGCAGCCAAGATCCAGTGACCCAGTACTTC.

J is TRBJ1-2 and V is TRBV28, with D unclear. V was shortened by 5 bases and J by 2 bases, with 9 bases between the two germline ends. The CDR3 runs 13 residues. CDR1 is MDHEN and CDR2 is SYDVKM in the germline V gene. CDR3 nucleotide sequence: TGTGCCAGCAGTCCATCGGGAAACTATGGCTACACCTTC. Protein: CASSPSGNYGYTF.

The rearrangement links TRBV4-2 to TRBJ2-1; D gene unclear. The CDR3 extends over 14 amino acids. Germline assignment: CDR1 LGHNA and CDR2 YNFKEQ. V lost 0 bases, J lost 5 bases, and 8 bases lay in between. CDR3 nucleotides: TGTGCCAGCAGCCAAGATGCCAGAGACAATGAGCAGTTCTTC. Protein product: CASSQDARDNEQFF.

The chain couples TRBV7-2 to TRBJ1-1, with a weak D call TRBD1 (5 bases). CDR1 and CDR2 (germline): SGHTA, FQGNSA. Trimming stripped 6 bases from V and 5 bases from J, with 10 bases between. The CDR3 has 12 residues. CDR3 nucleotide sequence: TGTGCCAGCAGTCCAGGGACGACTGAAGCTTTCTTT. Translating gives CASSPGTTEAFF.

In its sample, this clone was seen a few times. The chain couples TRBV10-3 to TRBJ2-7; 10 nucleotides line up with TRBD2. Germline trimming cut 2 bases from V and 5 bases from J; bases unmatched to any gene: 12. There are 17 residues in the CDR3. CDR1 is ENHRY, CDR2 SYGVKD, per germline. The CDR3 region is CAISEPTQAGGPHEQYF. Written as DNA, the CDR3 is TGTGCCATCAGTGAGCCGACTCAAGCGGGAGGGCCCCACGAGCAGTACTTC.

Here the CDR3 reads CASSPREASYGYTF. DNA of the CDR3: TGTGCCAGCAGCCCGAGGGAGGCCAGCTATGGCTACACCTTC. The genes are TRBV6-1 and TRBJ1-2; D call uncertain. The length of the CDR3 is 14 residues. Germline V gene lookup returns CDR1 MNHNS and CDR2 SASEGT. The germline V and J ends were trimmed by 6 bases and 4 bases, with 15 bases remaining between them.

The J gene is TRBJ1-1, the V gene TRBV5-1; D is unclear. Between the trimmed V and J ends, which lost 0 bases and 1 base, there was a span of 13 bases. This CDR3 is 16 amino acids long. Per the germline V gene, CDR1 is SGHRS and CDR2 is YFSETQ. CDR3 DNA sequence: TGCGCCAGCAGCTTGGATCCGGGGATGGGGAACACTGAAGCTTTCTTT. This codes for CASSLDPGMGNTEAFF. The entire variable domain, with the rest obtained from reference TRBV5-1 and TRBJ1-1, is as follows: KAGVTQTPRYLIKTRGQQVTLSCSPISGHRSVSWYQQTPGQGLQFLFEYFSETQRNKGNFPGRFSGRQFSNSRSEMNVSTLELGDSALYLCASSLDPGMGNTEAFFGQGTRLTVV.

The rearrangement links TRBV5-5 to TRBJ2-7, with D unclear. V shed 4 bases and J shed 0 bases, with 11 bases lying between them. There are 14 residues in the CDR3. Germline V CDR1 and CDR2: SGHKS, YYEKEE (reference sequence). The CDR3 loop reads CASSLFRTSYEQYF. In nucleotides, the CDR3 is TGTGCCAGCAGCCTCTTCAGGACCTCCTACGAGCAGTACTTC.

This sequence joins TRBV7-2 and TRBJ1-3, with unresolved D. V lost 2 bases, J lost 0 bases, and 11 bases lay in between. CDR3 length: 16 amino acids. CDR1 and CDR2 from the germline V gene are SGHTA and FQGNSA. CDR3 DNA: TGTGCCAGCAGCTTAAGGTCCAAGAGCTCTGGAAACACCATATATTTT. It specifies CASSLRSKSSGNTIYF.

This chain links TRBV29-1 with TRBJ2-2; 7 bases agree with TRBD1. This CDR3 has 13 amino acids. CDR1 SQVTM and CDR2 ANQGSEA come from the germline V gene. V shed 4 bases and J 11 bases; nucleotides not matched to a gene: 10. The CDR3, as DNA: TGCAGCGTTGGGGCAGGGGGTAAATTAGAGCTGTTTTTT. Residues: CSVGAGGKLELFF.

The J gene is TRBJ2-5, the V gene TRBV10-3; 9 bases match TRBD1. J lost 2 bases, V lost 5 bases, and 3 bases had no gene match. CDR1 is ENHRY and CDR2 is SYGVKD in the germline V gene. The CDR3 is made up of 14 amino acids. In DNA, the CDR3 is TGTGCCATCAGTCCGGGACAGGGTCAAGAGACCCAGTACTTC. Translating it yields CAISPGQGQETQYF.